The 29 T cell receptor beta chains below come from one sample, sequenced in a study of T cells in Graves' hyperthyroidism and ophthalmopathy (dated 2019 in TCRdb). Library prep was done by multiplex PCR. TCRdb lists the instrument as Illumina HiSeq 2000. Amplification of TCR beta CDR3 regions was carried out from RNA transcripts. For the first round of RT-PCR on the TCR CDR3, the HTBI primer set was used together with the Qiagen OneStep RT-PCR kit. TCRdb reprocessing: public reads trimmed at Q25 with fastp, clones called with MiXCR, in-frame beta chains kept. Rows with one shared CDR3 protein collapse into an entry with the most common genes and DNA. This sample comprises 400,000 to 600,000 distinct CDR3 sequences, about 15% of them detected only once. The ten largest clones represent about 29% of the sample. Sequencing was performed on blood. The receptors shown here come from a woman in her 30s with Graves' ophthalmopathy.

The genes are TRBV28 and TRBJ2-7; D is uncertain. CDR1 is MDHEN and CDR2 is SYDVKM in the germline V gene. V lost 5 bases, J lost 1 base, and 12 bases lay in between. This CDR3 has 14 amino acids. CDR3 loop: CASSTTPISYEQYF. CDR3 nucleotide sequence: TGTGCCAGCAGTACAACCCCTATTTCCTACGAGCAGTACTTC.

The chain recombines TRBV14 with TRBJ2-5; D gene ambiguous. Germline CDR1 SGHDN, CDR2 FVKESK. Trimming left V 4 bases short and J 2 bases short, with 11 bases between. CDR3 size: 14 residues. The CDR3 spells CASSPRLQQETQYF. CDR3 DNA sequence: TGTGCCAGCAGCCCACGACTGCAGCAAGAGACCCAGTACTTC.

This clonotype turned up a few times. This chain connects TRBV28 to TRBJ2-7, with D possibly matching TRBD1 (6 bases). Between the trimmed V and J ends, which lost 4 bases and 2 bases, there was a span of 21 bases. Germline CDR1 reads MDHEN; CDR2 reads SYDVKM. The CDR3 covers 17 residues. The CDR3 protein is CASSYHPRQAPTYEQYF. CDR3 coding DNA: TGTGCCAGCAGTTACCATCCCCGACAGGCTCCAACCTACGAGCAGTACTTC.

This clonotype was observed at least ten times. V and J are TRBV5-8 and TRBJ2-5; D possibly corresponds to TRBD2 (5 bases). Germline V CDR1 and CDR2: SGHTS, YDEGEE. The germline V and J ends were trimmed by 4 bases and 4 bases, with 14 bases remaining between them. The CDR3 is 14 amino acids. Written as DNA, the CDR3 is TGTGCCAGCAGCGAGCGGAATCGGGGAGAGACCCAGTACTTC. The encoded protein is CASSERNRGETQYF.

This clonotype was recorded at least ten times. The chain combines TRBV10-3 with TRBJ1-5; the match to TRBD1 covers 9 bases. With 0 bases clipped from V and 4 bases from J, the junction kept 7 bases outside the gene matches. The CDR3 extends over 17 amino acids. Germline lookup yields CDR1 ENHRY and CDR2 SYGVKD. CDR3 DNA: TGTGCCATCAGTGAGTCGGAATGGACAGGGGAAAATCAGCCCCAGCATTTT. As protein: CAISESEWTGENQPQHF.

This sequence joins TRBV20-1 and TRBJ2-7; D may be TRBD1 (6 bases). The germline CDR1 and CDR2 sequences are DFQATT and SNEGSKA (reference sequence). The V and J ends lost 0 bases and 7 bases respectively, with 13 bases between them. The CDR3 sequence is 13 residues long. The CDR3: CSARDNRAGEQYF. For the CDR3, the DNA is TGCAGTGCTAGAGATAACAGGGCCGGGGAGCAGTACTTC.

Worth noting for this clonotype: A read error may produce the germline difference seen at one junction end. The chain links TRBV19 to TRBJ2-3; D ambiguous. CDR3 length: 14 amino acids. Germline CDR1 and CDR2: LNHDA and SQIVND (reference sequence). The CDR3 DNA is TGTGCCAGTAGCATAGGATCAGGCACAGATACGCAGTATTTT. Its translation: CASSIGSGTDTQYF.

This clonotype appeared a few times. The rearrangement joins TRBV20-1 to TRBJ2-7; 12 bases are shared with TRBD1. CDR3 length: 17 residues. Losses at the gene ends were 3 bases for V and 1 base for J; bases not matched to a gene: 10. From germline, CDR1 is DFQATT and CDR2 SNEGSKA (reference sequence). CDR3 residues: CSASSSSGQGASYEQYF. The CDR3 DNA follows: TGCAGTGCTAGTTCATCATCGGGACAGGGGGCATCCTACGAGCAGTACTTC.

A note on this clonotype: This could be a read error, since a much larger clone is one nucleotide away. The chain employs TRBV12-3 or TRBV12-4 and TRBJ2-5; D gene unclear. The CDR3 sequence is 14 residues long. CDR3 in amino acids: CASSLVALQETQHF. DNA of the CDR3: TGTGCCAGCAGTTTAGTTGCCTTACAAGAGACCCAGCACTTC.

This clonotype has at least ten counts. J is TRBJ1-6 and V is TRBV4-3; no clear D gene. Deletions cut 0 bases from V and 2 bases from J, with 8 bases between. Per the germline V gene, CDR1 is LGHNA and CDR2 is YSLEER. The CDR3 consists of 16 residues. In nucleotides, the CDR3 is TGCGCCAGCAGCCAAGATCATCCAACCTATAATTCACCCCTCCACTTT. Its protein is CASSQDHPTYNSPLHF.

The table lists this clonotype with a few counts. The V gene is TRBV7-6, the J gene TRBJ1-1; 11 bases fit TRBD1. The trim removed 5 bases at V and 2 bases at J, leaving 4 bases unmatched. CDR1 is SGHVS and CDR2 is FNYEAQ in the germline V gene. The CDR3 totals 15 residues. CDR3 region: CASSKRTGGNTEAFF. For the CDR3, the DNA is TGTGCCAGCAGCAAAAGGACAGGGGGCAACACTGAAGCTTTCTTT.

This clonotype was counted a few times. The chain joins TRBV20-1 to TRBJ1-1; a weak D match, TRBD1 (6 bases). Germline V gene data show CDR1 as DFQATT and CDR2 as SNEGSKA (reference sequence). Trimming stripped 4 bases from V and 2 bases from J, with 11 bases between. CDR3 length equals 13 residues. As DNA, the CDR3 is TGCAGTGCTACCTCGGACAGAAACACTGAAGCTTTCTTT. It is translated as CSATSDRNTEAFF.

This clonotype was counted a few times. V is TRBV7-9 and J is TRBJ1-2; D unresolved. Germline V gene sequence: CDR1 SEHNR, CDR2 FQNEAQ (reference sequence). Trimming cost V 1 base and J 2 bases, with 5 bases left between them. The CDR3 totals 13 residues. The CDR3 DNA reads TGTGCCAGCAGCTTAGTACAGAACTATGGCTACACCTTC. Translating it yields CASSLVQNYGYTF.

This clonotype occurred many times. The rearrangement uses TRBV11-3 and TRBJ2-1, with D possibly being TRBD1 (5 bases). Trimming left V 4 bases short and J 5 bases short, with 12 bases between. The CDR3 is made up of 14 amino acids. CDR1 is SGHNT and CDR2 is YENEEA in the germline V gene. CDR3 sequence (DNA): TGTGCCAGCAGCTGGGCAGGGATTAACAATGAGCAGTTCTTC. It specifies CASSWAGINNEQFF. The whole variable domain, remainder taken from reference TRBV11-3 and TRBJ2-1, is EAGVVQSPRYKIIEKKQPVAFWCNPISGHNTLYWYLQNLGQGPELLIRYENEEAVDDSQLPKDRFSAERLKGVDSTLKIQPAELGDSAVYLCASSWAGINNEQFFGPGTRLTVL.

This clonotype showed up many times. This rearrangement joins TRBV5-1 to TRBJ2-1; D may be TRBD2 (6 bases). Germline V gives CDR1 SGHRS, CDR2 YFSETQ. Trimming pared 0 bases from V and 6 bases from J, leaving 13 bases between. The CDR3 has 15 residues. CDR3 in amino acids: CASSLGASESNEQFF. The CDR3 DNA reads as TGCGCCAGCAGCTTGGGAGCTAGCGAGTCCAATGAGCAGTTCTTC.

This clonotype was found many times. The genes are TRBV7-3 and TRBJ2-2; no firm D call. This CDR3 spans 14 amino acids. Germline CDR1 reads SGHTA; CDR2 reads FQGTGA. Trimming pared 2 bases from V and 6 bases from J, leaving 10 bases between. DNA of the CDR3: TGTGCCAGCAGCTTAGGGAAGTCCGCCGGGGAGCTGTTTTTT. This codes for CASSLGKSAGELFF.

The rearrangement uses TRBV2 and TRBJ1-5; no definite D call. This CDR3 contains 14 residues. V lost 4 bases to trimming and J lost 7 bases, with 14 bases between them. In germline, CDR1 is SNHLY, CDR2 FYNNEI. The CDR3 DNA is TGTGCCAGCAGTGGATCAAGATTAGGGCAGCCCCAGCATTTT. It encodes CASSGSRLGQPQHF.

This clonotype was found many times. The CDR3, as DNA: TGTGCCAGCTCACCACCCTCCAGGGGCCACTACGAGCAGTACTTC. It translates to CASSPPSRGHYEQYF. The rearrangement uses TRBV18 and TRBJ2-7, with D perhaps TRBD1 (6 bases). V was clipped by 0 bases and J by 3 bases, with 12 bases between them. Germline assignment: CDR1 KGHSH and CDR2 LQKENI. The CDR3 length is 15 residues.

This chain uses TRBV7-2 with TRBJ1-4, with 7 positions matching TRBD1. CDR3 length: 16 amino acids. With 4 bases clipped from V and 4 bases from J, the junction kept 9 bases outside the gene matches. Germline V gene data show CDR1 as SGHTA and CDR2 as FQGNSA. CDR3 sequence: CASSSRLGQSNEKLFF. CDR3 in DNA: TGTGCCAGCAGCTCCCGCTTGGGACAGAGTAATGAAAAACTGTTTTTT.

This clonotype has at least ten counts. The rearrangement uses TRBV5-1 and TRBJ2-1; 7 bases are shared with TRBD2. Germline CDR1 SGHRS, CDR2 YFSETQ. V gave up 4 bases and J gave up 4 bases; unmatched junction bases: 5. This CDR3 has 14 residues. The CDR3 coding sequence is TGCGCCAGCAGCCCGCTAGCGGAGTACAATGAGCAGTTCTTC. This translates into CASSPLAEYNEQFF.

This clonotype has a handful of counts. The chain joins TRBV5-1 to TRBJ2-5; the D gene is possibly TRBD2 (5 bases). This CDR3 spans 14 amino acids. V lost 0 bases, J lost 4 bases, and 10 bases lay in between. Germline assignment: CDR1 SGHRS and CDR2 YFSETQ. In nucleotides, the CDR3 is TGCGCCAGCAGCTTGGGCGTCGAGGGAGAGACCCAGTACTTC. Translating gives CASSLGVEGETQYF.

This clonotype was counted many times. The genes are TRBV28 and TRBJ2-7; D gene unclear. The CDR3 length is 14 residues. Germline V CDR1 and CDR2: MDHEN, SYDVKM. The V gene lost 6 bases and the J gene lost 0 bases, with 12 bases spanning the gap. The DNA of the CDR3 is TGTGCCAGCAGGTCGGTCTTCGGCTCCTACGAGCAGTACTTC. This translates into CASRSVFGSYEQYF.

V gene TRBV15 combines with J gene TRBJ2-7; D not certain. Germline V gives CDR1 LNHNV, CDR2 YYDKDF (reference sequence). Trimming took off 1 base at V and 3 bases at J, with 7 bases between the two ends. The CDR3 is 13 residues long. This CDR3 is CATSRGKDYEQYF. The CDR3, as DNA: TGTGCCACCAGCAGAGGAAAAGACTACGAGCAGTACTTC.

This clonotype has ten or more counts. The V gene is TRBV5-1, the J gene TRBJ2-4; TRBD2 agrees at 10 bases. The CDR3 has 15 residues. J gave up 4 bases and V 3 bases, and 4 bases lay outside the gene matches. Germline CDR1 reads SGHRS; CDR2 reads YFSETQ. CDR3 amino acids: CASSSQTSGKNIQYF. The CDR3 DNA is TGCGCCAGCAGCTCTCAGACTAGCGGGAAAAACATTCAGTACTTC.

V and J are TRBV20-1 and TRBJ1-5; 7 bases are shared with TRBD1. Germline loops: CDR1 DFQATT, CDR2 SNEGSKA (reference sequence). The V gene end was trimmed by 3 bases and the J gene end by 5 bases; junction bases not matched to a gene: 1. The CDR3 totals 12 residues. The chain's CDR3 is CSASRGDQPQHF. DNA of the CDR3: TGCAGTGCTAGCAGGGGGGATCAGCCCCAGCATTTT.

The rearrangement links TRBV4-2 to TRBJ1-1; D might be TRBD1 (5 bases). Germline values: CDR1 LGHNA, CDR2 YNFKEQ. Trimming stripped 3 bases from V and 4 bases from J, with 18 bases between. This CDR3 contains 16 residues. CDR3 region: CASSQGQGGRATEAFF. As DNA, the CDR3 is TGTGCCAGCAGCCAGGGGCAGGGTGGGAGAGCCACTGAAGCTTTCTTT.

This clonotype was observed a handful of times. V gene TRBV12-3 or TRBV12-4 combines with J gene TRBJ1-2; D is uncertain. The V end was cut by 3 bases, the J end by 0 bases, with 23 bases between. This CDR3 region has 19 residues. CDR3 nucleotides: TGTGCCAGCAGTTTTCGACGGAGTGGGTTGAGGCTCCCTAACTATGGCTACACCTTC. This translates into CASSFRRSGLRLPNYGYTF.

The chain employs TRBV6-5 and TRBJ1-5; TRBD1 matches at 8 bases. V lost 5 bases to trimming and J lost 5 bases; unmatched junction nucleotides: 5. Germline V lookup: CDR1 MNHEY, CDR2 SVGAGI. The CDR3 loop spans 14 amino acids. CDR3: CASSIQGVYQPQHF. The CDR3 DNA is TGTGCCAGCAGTATACAGGGGGTTTATCAGCCCCAGCATTTT.

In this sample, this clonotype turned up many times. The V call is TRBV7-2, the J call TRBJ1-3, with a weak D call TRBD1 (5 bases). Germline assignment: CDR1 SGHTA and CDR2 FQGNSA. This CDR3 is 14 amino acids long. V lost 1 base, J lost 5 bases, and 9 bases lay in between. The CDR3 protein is CASSLDGGRNTIYF. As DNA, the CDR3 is TGTGCCAGCAGCTTAGACGGGGGTAGAAACACCATATATTTT. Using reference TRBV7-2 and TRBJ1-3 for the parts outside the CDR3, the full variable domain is GAGVSQSPSNKVTEKGKDVELRCDPISGHTALYWYRQSLGQGLEFLIYFQGNSAPDKSGLPSDRFSAERTGGSVSTLTIQRTQQEDSAVYLCASSLDGGRNTIYFGEGSWLTVV.